This TCR beta chain was obtained from a study of OX40 agonist ivuxolimab in advanced cancers. On the study more broadly: Head and neck, renal cell, melanoma or hepatocellular carcinoma were the cancers that dose-escalation patients had. Three patients, one with hepatocellular carcinoma and two with cutaneous melanoma, responded partially.

Autoimmune disease history or systemic immunosuppression disqualified patients. Regarding the study as a whole: Undetermined was the antigen specificity of the expanded peripheral T cells.

On this clone itself: The antigen is undetermined.

The repertoire was sequenced with immunoSEQ multiplex PCR; TCRdb's copy has only in-frame clones and lacks some. The repertoire holds 91,000 or so clones, with just over 85% as singletons. After removal of 6 bases from V and 0 bases from J, the junction contained 4 bases not matched to a gene. The CDR3 has 14 amino acids. The germline V gene has CDR1 LNHDA and CDR2 SQIVND (reference sequence). The sample was CD4+ or CD8+ T cells sorted from blood, taken in a trial of the OX40 agonist ivuxolimab. J is TRBJ1-1 and V is TRBV19; TRBD1 matches 7 bases. The TCR was taken from an adult with an advanced solid tumor such as melanoma, head and neck, liver or kidney cancer. The CDR3 region is CASRTGSVNTEAFF. The CDR3 bases are TGTGCCAGTAGGACAGGGTCGGTGAACACTGAAGCTTTCTTT.